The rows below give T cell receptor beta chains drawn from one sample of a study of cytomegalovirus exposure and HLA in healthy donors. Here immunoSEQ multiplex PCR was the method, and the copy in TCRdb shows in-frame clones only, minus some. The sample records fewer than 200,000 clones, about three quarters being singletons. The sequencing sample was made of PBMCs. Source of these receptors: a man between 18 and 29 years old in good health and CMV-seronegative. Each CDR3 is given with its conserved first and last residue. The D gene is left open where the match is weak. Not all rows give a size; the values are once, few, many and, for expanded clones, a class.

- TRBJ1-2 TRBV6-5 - TGTGCCAGCACCCCCGGCGAGGGCAGCTATGGCTACACCTTC CASTPGEGSYGYTF
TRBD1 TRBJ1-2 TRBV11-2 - TGTGCCAGCAGGCCCCGGGACAGGGGTCTCTATGGCTACACCTTC CASRPRDRGLYGYTF
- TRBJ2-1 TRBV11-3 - TGTGCCAGCAGCTCCCGGGGAGATGAGCAGTTCTTC CASSSRGDEQFF
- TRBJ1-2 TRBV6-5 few TGTGCCAGCAGTTACATTGACAGCCAATATGGCTACACCTTC CASSYIDSQYGYTF
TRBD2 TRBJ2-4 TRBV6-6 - TGTGCCAGCAGTTACGGGACTAGCGGCCTAAACATTCAGTACTTC CASSYGTSGLNIQYF
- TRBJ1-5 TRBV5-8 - TGTGCCAGCAGCCGACTAAGTCAGCCCCAGCATTTT CASSRLSQPQHF
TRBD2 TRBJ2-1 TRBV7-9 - TGTGCCAGCAGCTTAGGGACTAGCGGGATCAATGAGCAGTTCTTC CASSLGTSGINEQFF
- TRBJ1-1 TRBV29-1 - TGCAGCGCACAACCCACAGAGAACACTGAAGCTTTCTTT CSAQPTENTEAFF
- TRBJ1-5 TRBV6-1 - TGTGCCAGCAGTGGAGGGAAGCTCGGCAATCAGCCCCAGCATTTT CASSGGKLGNQPQHF
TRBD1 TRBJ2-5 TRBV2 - TGTGCCAGCAGTGGGGACAGGCAACTCCAAGAGACCCAGTACTTC CASSGDRQLQETQYF
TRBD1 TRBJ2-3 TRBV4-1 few TGCGCCAGCAGCCCCCAGGGGGTACTGTCCACAGATACGCAGTATTTT CASSPQGVLSTDTQYF
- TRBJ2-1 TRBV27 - TGTGCCAGCATTCCGAATATCGGACAGTACAATGAGCAGTTCTTC CASIPNIGQYNEQFF
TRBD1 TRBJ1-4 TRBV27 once TGTGCCAGCAGTTTTCAGGGGGCGTTTGAAAAACTGTTTTTT CASSFQGAFEKLFF
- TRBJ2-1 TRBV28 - TGTGCCAGCAGCTCACAACCCGTCAATGAGCAGTTCTTC CASSSQPVNEQFF
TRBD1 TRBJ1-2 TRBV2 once TGTGCCAGCAGTCGGGACAGCACCTACTATGGCTACACCTTC CASSRDSTYYGYTF
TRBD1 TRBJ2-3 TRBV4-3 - TGCGCCAGCAGCCCGATTGACAGGGGCCAGGCGCAGTATTTT CASSPIDRGQAQYF
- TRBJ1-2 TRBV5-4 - TGTGCCAGCAGCCTTTGGACAGATCCTGGCTACACCTTC CASSLWTDPGYTF
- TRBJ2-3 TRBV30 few TGTGCCTGGAGTGAAAGCATCGATACGCAGTATTTT CAWSESIDTQYF
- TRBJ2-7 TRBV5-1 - TGCGCCAGCAGCTTGGATGCGAACTCCCCTTTCCTCGAGCAGTACTTC CASSLDANSPFLEQYF
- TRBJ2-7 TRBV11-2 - TGTGCCAGCAGCTTCAAACATGTACGCGAGCAGTACTTC CASSFKHVREQYF
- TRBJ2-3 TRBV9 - TGTGCCAGCAGCGGACCCGGACTACCAGTCACAGATACGCAGTATTTT CASSGPGLPVTDTQYF
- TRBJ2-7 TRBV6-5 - TGTGCCAGCAAGGCTAGTAGAAGCTACGAGCAGTACTTC CASKASRSYEQYF
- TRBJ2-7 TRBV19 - TGTGCCAGTACCCCAAGCATCTACGAGCAGTACTTC CASTPSIYEQYF
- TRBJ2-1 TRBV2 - TGTGCCAGCAGTGAAGGGGTCGGGAGCGCCTACAATGAGCAGTTCTTC CASSEGVGSAYNEQFF
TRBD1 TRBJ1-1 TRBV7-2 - TGTGCCAGCAGCTTAGGGGGGACAGGCATGAACACTGAAGCTTTCTTT CASSLGGTGMNTEAFF
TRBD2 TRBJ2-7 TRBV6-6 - TGTGCCAGCAGCCTTAGCGGGAGTTCCTACGAGCAGTACTTC CASSLSGSSYEQYF
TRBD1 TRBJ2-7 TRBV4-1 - TGCGCCAGCAGCCAAGATCCTTCAGGGGGCGACGAGCAGTACTTC CASSQDPSGGDEQYF
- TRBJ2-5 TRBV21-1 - TGTGCCAGCAGCAACCGGGAGACCCAGTACTTC CASSNRETQYF